The T cell receptor (beta chain) under discussion was sequenced for a study of T cells in Graves' hyperthyroidism and ophthalmopathy. This clonotype was seen repeatedly, ten times or more. What it recognizes is unknown. The CDR3 spans 14 residues. Trimming pared 3 bases from V and 2 bases from J, leaving 8 bases between. Germline V gives CDR1 MDHEN, CDR2 SYDVKM. Study results and caveats: Most thyroid clonotypes with frequency above 0.001 were detected in blood.

TCR beta CDR3 regions were amplified from RNA transcripts. Researchers ran a first-round RT-PCR on the TCR CDR3 using the HTBI primer set. From the multiplex PCR reads, TCRdb called clonotypes with MiXCR, one entry per CDR3 protein. The sample has under 350,000 distinct CDR3 sequences; 15% to 20% are singletons. An absence of ophthalmopathy progression within 18 months meant stable Graves' hyperthyroidism. Out of 8.5 to 10 ml of fresh peripheral blood came the PBMCs. The sequencing sample was made of blood. The gene calls are TRBV28 and TRBJ2-1; TRBD1 is a possible D gene (5 bases). The receptor was isolated from a woman in her fifties or sixties with Graves' hyperthyroidism. The CDR3 region is CASSFRGPYNEQFF. The CDR3 coding sequence is TGTGCCAGCAGTTTTAGGGGCCCCTACAATGAGCAGTTCTTC.